This T cell receptor beta chain originates from a study of T cell repertoires in cytomegalovirus infection. In the study overall: Evidence of both CMV infection and a matching HLA type came from public TCR beta signatures.

Worth noting for this clonotype: Its target is not known.

One entry per CDR3 protein results from TCRdb running MiXCR on the reads. The top ten hold roughly an eighth of the sample, which has about 440,000 distinct CDR3 sequences, approximately 31% seen once. Study observations and caveats: Summed frequency of public TCR beta families distinguished CMV carriers with the relevant HLA. Ex vivo, HLA-C-restricted CMV-specific TCR beta clonotypes prevailed over the rest of the response.

CDR1 and CDR2 (germline): LNHDA, SQIVND (reference sequence). This CDR3 comprises 15 residues. Trimming took off 3 bases at V and 0 bases at J, with 11 bases between the two ends. This clonotype was obtained from a human donor in good health (CMV status not recorded). Some clones in this sample may be carry-over from other donors' samples. The chain employs TRBV19 and TRBJ1-1; no reliable D call. Material: PBMCs. CDR3 DNA: TGTGCCAGTAGTATTACACCGGGAGTGAACACTGAAGCTTTCTTT. Its translation: CASSITPGVNTEAFF. Full variable domain (rest looked up from reference TRBV19 and TRBJ1-1): DGGITQSPKYLFRKEGQNVTLSCEQNLNHDAMYWYRQDPGQGLRLIYYSQIVNDFQKGDIAEGYSVSREKKESFPLTVTSAQKNPTAFYLCASSITPGVNTEAFFGQGTRLTVV.